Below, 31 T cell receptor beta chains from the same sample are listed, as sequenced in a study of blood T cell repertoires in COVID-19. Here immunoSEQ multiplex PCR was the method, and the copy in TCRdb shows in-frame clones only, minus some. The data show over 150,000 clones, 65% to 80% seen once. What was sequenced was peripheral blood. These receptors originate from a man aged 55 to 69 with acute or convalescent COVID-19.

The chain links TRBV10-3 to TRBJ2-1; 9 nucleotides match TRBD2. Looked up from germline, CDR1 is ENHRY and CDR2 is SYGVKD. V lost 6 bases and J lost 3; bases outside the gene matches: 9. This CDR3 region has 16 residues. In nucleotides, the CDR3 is TGTGCCATCAGCTTAAGGGGACTAGCCATCTACAATGAGCAGTTCTTC. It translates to CAISLRGLAIYNEQFF.

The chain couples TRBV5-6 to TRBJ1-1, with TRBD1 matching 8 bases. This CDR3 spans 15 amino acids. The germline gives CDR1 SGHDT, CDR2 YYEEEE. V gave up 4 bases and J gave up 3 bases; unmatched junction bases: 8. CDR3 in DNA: TGTGCCAGCAGCGAAGACAGGGGTAGGTACACTGAAGCTTTCTTT. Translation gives CASSEDRGRYTEAFF.

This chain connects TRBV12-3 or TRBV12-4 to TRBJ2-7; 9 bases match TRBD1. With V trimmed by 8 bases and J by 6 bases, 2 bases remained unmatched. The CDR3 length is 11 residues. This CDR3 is CASGTGSEQYF. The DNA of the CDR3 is TGTGCCAGCGGGACAGGGTCCGAGCAGTACTTC.

CDR3 in DNA: TGTGCCAGCAGCCCCCGACGGAGCTCTGGAAACACCATATATTTT. Protein product: CASSPRRSSGNTIYF. The rearrangement uses TRBV14 and TRBJ1-3; no clear D gene. There are 15 residues in the CDR3. Trimming took off 4 bases at V and 0 bases at J, with 10 bases between the two ends. The germline gives CDR1 SGHDN, CDR2 FVKESK.

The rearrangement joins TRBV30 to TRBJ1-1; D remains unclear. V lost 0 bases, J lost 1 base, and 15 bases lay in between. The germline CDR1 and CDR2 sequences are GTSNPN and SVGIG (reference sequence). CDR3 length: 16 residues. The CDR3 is CAWSVSGRVPNTEAFF. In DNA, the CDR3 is TGTGCCTGGAGTGTAAGTGGGCGGGTACCGAACACTGAAGCTTTCTTT.

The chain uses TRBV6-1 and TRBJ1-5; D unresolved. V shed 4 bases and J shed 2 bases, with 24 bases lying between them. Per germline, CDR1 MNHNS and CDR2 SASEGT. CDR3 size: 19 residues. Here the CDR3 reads CASSAQLYTDTLGNQPQHF. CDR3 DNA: TGTGCCAGCAGTGCACAGCTTTACACGGATACTTTGGGCAATCAGCCCCAGCATTTT.

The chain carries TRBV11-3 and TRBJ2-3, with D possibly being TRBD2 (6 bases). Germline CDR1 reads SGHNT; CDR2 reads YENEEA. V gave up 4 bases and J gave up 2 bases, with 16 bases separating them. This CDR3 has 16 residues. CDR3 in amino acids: CASSSRSGLLTDTQYF. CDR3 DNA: TGTGCCAGCAGCTCCCGCAGCGGGCTACTCACAGATACGCAGTATTTT.

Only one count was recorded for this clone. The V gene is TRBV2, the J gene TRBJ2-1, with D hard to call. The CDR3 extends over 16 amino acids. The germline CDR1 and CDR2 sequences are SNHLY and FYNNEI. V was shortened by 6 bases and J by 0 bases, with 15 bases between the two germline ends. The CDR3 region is CASSQPEFSSYNEQFF. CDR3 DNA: TGTGCCAGCAGCCAACCCGAATTTAGCTCCTACAATGAGCAGTTCTTC.

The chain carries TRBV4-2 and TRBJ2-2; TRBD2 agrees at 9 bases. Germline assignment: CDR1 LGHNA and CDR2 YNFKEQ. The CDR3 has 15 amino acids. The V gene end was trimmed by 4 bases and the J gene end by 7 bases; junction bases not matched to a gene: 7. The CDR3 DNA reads TGTGCCAGCAGCCCTCCGGGACTAGCAGACGGGGAGCTGTTTTTT. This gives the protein CASSPPGLADGELFF.

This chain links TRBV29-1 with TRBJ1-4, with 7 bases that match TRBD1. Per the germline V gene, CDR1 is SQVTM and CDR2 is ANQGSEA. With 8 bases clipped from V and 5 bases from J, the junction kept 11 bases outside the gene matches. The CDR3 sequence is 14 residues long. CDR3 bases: TGCAGCTACACACGGACAGGATCGAATGAAAAACTGTTTTTT. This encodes CSYTRTGSNEKLFF.

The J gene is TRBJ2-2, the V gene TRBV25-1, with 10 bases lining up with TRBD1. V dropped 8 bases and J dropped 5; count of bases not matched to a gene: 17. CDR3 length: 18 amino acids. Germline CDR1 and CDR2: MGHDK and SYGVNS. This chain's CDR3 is CASGPSAGQGYLTGELFF. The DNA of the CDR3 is TGTGCCAGCGGGCCTTCAGCGGGACAGGGGTACTTAACCGGGGAGCTGTTTTTT.

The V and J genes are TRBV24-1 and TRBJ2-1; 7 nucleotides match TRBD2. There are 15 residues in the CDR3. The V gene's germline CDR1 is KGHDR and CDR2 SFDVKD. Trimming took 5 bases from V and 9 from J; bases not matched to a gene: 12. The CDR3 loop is CATSGGAGEMGEQFF. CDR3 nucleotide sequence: TGTGCCACCAGTGGAGGGGCGGGGGAAATGGGTGAGCAGTTCTTC.

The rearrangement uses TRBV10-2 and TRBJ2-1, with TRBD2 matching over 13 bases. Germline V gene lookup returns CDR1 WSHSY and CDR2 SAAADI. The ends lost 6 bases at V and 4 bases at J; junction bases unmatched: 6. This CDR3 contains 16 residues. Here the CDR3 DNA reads TGCGCCAGCAGCCTAACGACTAGCGGGGGGTACAATGAGCAGTTCTTC. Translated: CASSLTTSGGYNEQFF.

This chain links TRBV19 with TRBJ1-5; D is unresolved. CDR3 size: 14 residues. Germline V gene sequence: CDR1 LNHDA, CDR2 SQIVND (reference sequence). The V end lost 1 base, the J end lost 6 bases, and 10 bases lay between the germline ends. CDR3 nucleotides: TGTGCCAGTAGTATAGGCGGTGCAAGTCAGCCCCAGCATTTT. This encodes CASSIGGASQPQHF.

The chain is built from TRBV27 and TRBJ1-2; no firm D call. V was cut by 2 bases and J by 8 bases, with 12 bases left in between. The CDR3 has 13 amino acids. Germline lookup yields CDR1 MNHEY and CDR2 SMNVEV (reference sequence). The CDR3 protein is CASSLNGVGGYTF. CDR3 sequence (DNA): TGTGCCAGCAGTTTAAACGGGGTAGGGGGCTACACCTTC.

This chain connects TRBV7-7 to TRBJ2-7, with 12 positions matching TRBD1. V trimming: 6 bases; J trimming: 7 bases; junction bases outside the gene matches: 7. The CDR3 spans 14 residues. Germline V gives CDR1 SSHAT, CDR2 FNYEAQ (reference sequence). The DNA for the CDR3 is TGTGCCAGCAGTACGGGACAGGGGGCTCATGAGCAGTACTTC. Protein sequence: CASSTGQGAHEQYF.

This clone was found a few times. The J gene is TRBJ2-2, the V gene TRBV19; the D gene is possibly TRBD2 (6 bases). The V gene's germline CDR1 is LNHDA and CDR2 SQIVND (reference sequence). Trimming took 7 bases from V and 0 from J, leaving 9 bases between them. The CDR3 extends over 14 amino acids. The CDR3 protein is CASKEGPNTGELFF. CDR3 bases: TGTGCCAGTAAGGAGGGACCGAACACCGGGGAGCTGTTTTTT.

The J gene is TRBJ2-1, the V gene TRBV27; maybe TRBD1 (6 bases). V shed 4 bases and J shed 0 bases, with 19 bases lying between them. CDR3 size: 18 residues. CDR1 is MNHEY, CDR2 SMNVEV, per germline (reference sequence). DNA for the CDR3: TGTGCCAGCAGTTCCATCCTGACAGGCGGCCTCTCCTACAATGAGCAGTTCTTC. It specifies CASSSILTGGLSYNEQFF.

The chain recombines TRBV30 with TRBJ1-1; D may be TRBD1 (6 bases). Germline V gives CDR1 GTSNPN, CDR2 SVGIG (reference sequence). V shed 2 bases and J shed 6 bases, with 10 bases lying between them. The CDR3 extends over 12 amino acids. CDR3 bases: TGTGCCTGGAGTAACAGGGTGTCTGAAGCTTTCTTT. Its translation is CAWSNRVSEAFF.

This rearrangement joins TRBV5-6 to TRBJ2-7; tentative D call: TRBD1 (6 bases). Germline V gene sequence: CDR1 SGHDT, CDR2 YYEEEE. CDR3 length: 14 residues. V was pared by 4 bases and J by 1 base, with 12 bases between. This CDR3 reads CASSPPGDSYEQYF. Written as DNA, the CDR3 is TGTGCCAGCAGCCCACCAGGGGATTCCTACGAGCAGTACTTC.

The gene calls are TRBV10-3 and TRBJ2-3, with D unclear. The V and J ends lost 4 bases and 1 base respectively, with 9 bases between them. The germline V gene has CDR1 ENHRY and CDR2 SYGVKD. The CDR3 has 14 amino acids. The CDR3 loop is CAISGVRGTDTQYF. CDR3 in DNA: TGTGCCATCAGTGGAGTCCGAGGCACAGATACGCAGTATTTT.

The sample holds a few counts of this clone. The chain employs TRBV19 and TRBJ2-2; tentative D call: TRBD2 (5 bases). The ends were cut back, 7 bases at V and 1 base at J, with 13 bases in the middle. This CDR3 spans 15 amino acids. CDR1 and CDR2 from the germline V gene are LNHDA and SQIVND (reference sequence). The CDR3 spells CASTRAQMNTGELFF. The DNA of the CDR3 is TGTGCCAGTACGAGGGCGCAGATGAACACCGGGGAGCTGTTTTTT.

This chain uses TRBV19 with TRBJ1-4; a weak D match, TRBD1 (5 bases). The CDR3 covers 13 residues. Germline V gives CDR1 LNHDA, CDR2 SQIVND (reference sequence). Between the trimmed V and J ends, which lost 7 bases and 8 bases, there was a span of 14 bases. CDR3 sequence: CASTSGGREKLFF. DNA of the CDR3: TGTGCCAGTACCTCGGGGGGTCGAGAAAAACTGTTTTTT.

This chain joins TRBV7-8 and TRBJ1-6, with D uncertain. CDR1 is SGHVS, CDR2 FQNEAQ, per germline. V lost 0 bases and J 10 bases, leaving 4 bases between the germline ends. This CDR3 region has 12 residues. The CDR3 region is CASSLAQSPLHF. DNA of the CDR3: TGTGCCAGCAGCTTAGCCCAATCACCCCTCCACTTT.

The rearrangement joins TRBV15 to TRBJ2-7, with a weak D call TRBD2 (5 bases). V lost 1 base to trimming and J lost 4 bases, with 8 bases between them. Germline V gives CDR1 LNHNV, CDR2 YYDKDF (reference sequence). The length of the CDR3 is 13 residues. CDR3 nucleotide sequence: TGTGCCACCAGCAGAGTGTCGGGGTACGAGCAGTACTTC. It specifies CATSRVSGYEQYF.

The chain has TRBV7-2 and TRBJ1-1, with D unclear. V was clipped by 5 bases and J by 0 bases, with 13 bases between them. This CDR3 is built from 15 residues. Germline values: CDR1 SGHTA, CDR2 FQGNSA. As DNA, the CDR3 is TGTGCCAGCAGCCCTAAGGCAGGCATGAACACTGAAGCTTTCTTT. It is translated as CASSPKAGMNTEAFF.

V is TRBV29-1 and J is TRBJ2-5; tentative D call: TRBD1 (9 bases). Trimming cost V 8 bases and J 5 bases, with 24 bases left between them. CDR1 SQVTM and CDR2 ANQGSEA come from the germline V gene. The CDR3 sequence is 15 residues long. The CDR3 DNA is TGCAGCACGGGAGGGACAGGGAGCCTTCGGGAGACCCAGTACTTC. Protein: CSTGGTGSLRETQYF.

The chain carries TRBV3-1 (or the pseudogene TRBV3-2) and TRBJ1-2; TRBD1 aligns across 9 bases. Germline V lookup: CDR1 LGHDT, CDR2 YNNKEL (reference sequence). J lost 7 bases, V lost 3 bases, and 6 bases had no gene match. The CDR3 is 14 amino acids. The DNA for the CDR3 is TGTGCCAGCAGCCAGACGGGACAGGGATTTGGCTACACCTTC. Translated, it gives CASSQTGQGFGYTF.

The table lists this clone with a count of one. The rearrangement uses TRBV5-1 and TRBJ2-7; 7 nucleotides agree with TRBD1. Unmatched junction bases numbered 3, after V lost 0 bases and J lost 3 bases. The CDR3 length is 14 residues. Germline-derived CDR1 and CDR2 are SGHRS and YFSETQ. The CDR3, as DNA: TGCGCCAGCAGCTTGGAACAGGGGAACTACGAGCAGTACTTC. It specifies CASSLEQGNYEQYF. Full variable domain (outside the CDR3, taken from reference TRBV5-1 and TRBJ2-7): KAGVTQTPRYLIKTRGQQVTLSCSPISGHRSVSWYQQTPGQGLQFLFEYFSETQRNKGNFPGRFSGRQFSNSRSEMNVSTLELGDSALYLCASSLEQGNYEQYFGPGTRLTVT.

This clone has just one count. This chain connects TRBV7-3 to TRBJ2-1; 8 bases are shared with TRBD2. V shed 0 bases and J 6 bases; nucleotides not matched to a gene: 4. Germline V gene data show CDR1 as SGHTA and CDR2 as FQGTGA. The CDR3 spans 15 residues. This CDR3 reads CASSLTQTSANEQFF. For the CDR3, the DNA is TGTGCCAGCAGCTTAACGCAGACTAGCGCCAATGAGCAGTTCTTC.

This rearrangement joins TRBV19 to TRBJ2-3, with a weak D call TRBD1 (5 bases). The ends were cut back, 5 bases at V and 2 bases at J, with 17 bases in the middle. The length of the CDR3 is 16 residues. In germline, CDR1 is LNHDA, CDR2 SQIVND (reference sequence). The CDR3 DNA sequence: TGTGCCAGTAGTGGCCGCCAGGGTTGGGACACAGATACGCAGTATTTT. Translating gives CASSGRQGWDTDTQYF.